This T cell receptor (beta chain) originates from a study of T cells in Graves' hyperthyroidism and ophthalmopathy. General study points: Most thyroid clonotypes with frequency above 0.001 were detected in blood. Ophthalmopathy cases were set apart from stable hyperthyroidism by a 13 V-J model.

As concerns this clonotype: Its antigen is still unknown. A much larger clone lies a single base off, so this may be a read error.

The patients, who ranged from 18 to 65 in age, presented with newly diagnosed hyperthyroidism lasting under 2 months. Any patient presenting with uncontrolled infection, other autoimmune disease, pregnancy or lactation was left out. Authors of the study amplified TCR beta CDR3 regions from RNA transcripts. The primer set for the first-round RT-PCR of the TCR CDR3 was HTBI. TCRdb called the multiplex PCR reads again in MiXCR, with one record for every CDR3 protein. The repertoire has fewer than 850,000 distinct CDR3 sequences, 17% of them found once; the top ten carry roughly 15%. The CDR3 totals 13 residues. Germline-derived CDR1 and CDR2 are SGDLS and YYNGEE. Trimming at V came to 3 bases and at J to 2 bases, leaving 0 bases not matched to a gene.

What was sequenced was blood. V gene TRBV9 combines with J gene TRBJ2-5; 8 bases are a match to TRBD1. The receptor was derived from a man aged 50 to 59 with Graves' hyperthyroidism. CDR3 protein: CASSGDRQETQYF. CDR3 bases: TGTGCCAGCAGCGGGGACAGGCAAGAGACCCAGTACTTC.